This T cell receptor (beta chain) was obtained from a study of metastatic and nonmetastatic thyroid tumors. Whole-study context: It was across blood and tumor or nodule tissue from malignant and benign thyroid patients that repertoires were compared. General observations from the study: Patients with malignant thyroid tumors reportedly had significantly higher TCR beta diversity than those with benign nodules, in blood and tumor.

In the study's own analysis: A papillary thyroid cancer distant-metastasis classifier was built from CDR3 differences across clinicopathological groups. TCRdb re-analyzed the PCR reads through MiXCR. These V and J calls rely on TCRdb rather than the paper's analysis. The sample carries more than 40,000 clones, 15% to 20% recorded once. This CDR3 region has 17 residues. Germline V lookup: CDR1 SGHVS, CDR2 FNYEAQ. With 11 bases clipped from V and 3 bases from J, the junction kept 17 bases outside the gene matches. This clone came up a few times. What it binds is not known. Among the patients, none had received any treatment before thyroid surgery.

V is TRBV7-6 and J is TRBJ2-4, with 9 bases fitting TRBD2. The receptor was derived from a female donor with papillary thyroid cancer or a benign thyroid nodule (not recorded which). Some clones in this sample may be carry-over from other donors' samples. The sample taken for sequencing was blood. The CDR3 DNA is TGTGCCCACGGGATAGTAGCGGGAGTAGTTTGCAAAAACATTCAGTACTTC. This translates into CAHGIVAGVVCKNIQYF.